Shown below are 18 T cell receptor beta chains from a single sample sequenced in a study of cytomegalovirus exposure and HLA in healthy donors. The PCR employed 60 Vbeta primers together with 13 Jbeta primers. Libraries were prepared by immunoSEQ multiplex PCR; TCRdb keeps only in-frame clonotypes and omits some of them. The sample has around 150,000 clones; approximately 79% are singletons. The sequencing sample was made of PBMCs. These receptors all stem from a man aged 35-49 years in good health and CMV-seropositive.

The V call is TRBV7-2, the J call TRBJ2-5, with D unresolved. Germline V lookup: CDR1 SGHTA, CDR2 FQGNSA. The V and J ends lost 4 bases and 9 bases respectively, with 18 bases between them. The CDR3 is made up of 14 amino acids. This CDR3 reads CASSSPRPESAQYF. The CDR3 bases are TGTGCCAGCAGCTCCCCCCGCCCGGAAAGCGCCCAGTACTTC. Combining the CDR3 with reference TRBV7-2 and TRBJ2-5 gives the whole variable domain GAGVSQSPSNKVTEKGKDVELRCDPISGHTALYWYRQSLGQGLEFLIYFQGNSAPDKSGLPSDRFSAERTGGSVSTLTIQRTQQEDSAVYLCASSSPRPESAQYFGPGTRLLVL.

This chain joins TRBV6-1 and TRBJ2-7, with D perhaps TRBD2 (5 bases). Germline V gene lookup returns CDR1 MNHNS and CDR2 SASEGT. The CDR3 spans 11 residues. The V end was cut by 10 bases, the J end by 4 bases, with 11 bases between. CDR3 nucleotide sequence: TGTGCCACCAAGACGGGATACGAGCAGTACTTC. As protein: CATKTGYEQYF.

This clone has more than one count but fewer than ten. The chain recombines TRBV19 with TRBJ2-3; TRBD2 aligns across 7 bases. Germline V CDR1 and CDR2: LNHDA, SQIVND (reference sequence). This CDR3 is built from 14 residues. J was trimmed by 1 base and V by 3 bases; bases with no gene match: 1. The CDR3, as DNA: TGTGCCAGTAGTATGGGAGGGGGCACAGATACGCAGTATTTT. It encodes CASSMGGGTDTQYF.

As DNA, the CDR3 is TGCGCGAGCTCCGGGACAGAGAACACTGAAGCTTTCTTT. The encoded protein is CASSGTENTEAFF. The chain carries TRBV4-1 and TRBJ1-1, with 7 bases aligning to TRBD1. The CDR3 totals 13 residues. Looked up from germline, CDR1 is MGHRA and CDR2 is YSYEKL.

This clone was found once. The gene calls are TRBV19 and TRBJ1-2; a possible D gene is TRBD1 (6 bases). CDR3 size: 13 residues. V was clipped by 4 bases and J by 5 bases, with 11 bases between them. CDR1 and CDR2 from the germline V gene are LNHDA and SQIVND (reference sequence). The CDR3 sequence: CASSTPGEYGYTF. The CDR3 bases are TGTGCCAGTAGTACCCCAGGGGAGTATGGCTACACCTTC.

The CDR3 bases are TGCGCCAGCAGCCAAGTGGTCGACAGGGTTAGGGAAAAACTGTTTTTT. Protein product: CASSQVVDRVREKLFF. The J gene is TRBJ1-4, the V gene TRBV4-3, with 7 positions matching TRBD1. V was clipped by 1 base and J by 8 bases; unmatched bases: 10. The CDR3 is 16 residues long. CDR1 LGHNA and CDR2 YSLEER come from the germline V gene.

This chain connects TRBV7-9 to TRBJ2-7; 10 positions match TRBD1. This CDR3 has 14 residues. Germline CDR1 and CDR2: SEHNR and FQNEAQ (reference sequence). Unmatched junction bases numbered 6, after V lost 5 bases and J lost 5 bases. The CDR3 reads CASSLPTGGDEQYF. Here the CDR3 DNA reads TGTGCCAGCAGCCTCCCGACAGGGGGCGACGAGCAGTACTTC. The full variable domain, completed using reference TRBV7-9 and TRBJ2-7, is DTGVSQNPRHKITKRGQNVTFRCDPISEHNRLYWYRQTLGQGPEFLTYFQNEAQLEKSRLLSDRFSAERPKGSFSTLEIQRTEQGDSAMYLCASSLPTGGDEQYFGPGTRLTVT.

The rearrangement uses TRBV5-1 and TRBJ1-3; 9 nucleotides agree with TRBD1. The length of the CDR3 is 17 residues. V lost 4 bases to trimming and J lost 0 bases; unmatched junction nucleotides: 8. CDR1 is SGHRS, CDR2 YFSETQ, per germline. Written as DNA, the CDR3 is TGCGCCAGCAGCCCCTCGACAGGGGGGCCCTCTGGAAACACCATATATTTT. It yields the protein CASSPSTGGPSGNTIYF.

The V gene is TRBV7-3, the J gene TRBJ2-2, with D tentatively TRBD2 (6 bases). From germline, CDR1 is SGHTA and CDR2 FQGTGA. Between the trimmed V and J ends, which lost 5 bases and 0 bases, there was a span of 19 bases. The CDR3 extends over 18 amino acids. The CDR3 protein is CASSKKARGFANTGELFF. Here the CDR3 DNA reads TGTGCCAGCAGCAAAAAGGCGCGGGGATTCGCGAACACCGGGGAGCTGTTTTTT.

The chain carries TRBV7-8 and TRBJ1-3; the match to TRBD1 covers 7 bases. Germline loops: CDR1 SGHVS, CDR2 FQNEAQ. Unmatched junction bases numbered 9, after V lost 2 bases and J lost 2 bases. The CDR3 consists of 17 residues. The CDR3 reads CASSLLSGDSTGNTIYF. In nucleotides, the CDR3 is TGTGCCAGCAGCTTATTGTCTGGGGACAGTACTGGAAACACCATATATTTT.

This sequence joins TRBV15 and TRBJ2-5, with 12 bases identical to TRBD2. This CDR3 spans 16 amino acids. The germline V gene encodes CDR1 LNHNV and CDR2 YYDKDF (reference sequence). Trimming took 3 bases from V and 5 from J; bases not matched to a gene: 7. The CDR3 sequence: CATSSQTSGGRETQYF. The CDR3 nucleotides are TGTGCCACCAGCAGCCAGACTAGCGGGGGTAGGGAGACCCAGTACTTC. Looking up the rest from reference TRBV15 and TRBJ2-5 gives the full variable domain: DAMVIQNPRYQVTQFGKPVTLSCSQTLNHNVMYWYQQKSSQAPKLLFHYYDKDFNNEADTPDNFQSRRPNTSFCFLDIRSPGLGDTAMYLCATSSQTSGGRETQYFGPGTRLLVL.

This clone was seen more than once but under ten times. This chain connects TRBV5-4 to TRBJ1-2; 8 nucleotides match TRBD1. Germline V lookup: CDR1 SGHNT, CDR2 YYREEE (reference sequence). Trimming removed 3 bases from V and 6 bases from J; junction bases left unmatched: 10. The CDR3 contains 15 residues. CDR3 sequence reads: CASSSTGALLDGYTF. The CDR3 bases are TGTGCCAGCAGCTCGACAGGGGCGCTTTTGGATGGCTACACCTTC.

The CDR3: CASSPTTSGGEETQYF. In DNA, the CDR3 is TGTGCCAGTAGTCCCACGACTAGCGGGGGGGAAGAGACCCAGTACTTC. V usage is TRBV19 and J usage is TRBJ2-5, with TRBD2 matching over 14 bases. Unmatched junction bases numbered 5, after V lost 5 bases and J lost 3 bases. The CDR3 consists of 16 residues. Germline V CDR1 and CDR2: LNHDA, SQIVND (reference sequence).

This clone was seen a few times. The CDR3 bases are TGTGCCAGCTCACCACTAAGCGGGGGGGGTGTCACAGATACGCAGTATTTT. Protein: CASSPLSGGGVTDTQYF. The J gene is TRBJ2-3, the V gene TRBV18; 10 bases agree with TRBD2. CDR1 is KGHSH, CDR2 LQKENI, per germline. The CDR3 length is 17 residues. J gave up 2 bases and V 1 base, and 6 bases lay outside the gene matches. Together with reference TRBV18 and TRBJ2-3, the CDR3 gives the full variable domain: NAGVMQNPRHLVRRRGQEARLRCSPMKGHSHVYWYRQLPEEGLKFMVYLQKENIIDESGMPKERFSAEFPKEGPSILRIQQVVRGDSAAYFCASSPLSGGGVTDTQYFGPGTRLTVL.

This chain links TRBV5-4 with TRBJ2-4; D not resolved. The CDR3 spans 16 residues. Per germline, CDR1 SGHNT and CDR2 YYREEE (reference sequence). V lost 4 bases to trimming and J lost 0 bases, with 14 bases between them. CDR3 bases: TGTGCCAGCAGCCCCACCGTTATACTAGCCAAAAACATTCAGTACTTC. This encodes CASSPTVILAKNIQYF.

This sequence joins TRBV9 and TRBJ1-2; D gene unclear. V dropped 0 bases and J dropped 0 bases, with 6 bases sitting between them. The V gene's germline CDR1 is SGDLS and CDR2 YYNGEE. The CDR3 has 14 amino acids. The CDR3 DNA reads TGTGCCAGCAGCGTAGGAGGAGCTAACTATGGCTACACCTTC. This encodes CASSVGGANYGYTF.

The CDR3 reads CASSSLAPEDYSEQFF. Here the CDR3 DNA reads TGTGCCAGCAGTTCACTAGCGCCCGAGGATTATAGTGAGCAGTTCTTC. The rearrangement links TRBV6-5 to TRBJ2-1; 7 bases line up with TRBD2. Germline V gene sequence: CDR1 MNHEY, CDR2 SVGAGI. The CDR3 sequence is 16 residues long. The V and J ends lost 4 bases and 9 bases, in that order; junction bases with no gene match: 15.

This rearrangement joins TRBV6-5 to TRBJ1-2; D might be TRBD1 (6 bases). Germline CDR1 and CDR2: MNHEY and SVGAGI. The V and J ends lost 5 bases and 2 bases respectively, with 9 bases between them. This CDR3 comprises 13 residues. The CDR3 is CASSTDRNYGYTF. CDR3 DNA: TGTGCCAGCAGTACGGACAGAAACTATGGCTACACCTTC.